This T cell receptor beta chain was retrieved from a study of OX40 agonist ivuxolimab in advanced cancers. Across the study: Every 2 weeks, patients got intravenous ivuxolimab at one of six dose levels (0.01-10 mg/kg). Under the entry rules, prior anti-PD-1, anti-PD-L1 or anti-CTLA-4 therapy was allowed, and about 38% had some. Study-level points and caveats: Antigen targets of the expanded peripheral T cells went undetermined.

In germline, CDR1 is SGHRS, CDR2 YFSETQ. V was shortened by 6 bases and J by 3 bases, with 18 bases between the two germline ends. The CDR3 contains 15 residues. Regarding this clone: Its antigen is unknown.

Sequencing used immunoSEQ multiplex PCR; TCRdb keeps in-frame clones, though not all of them. The profile covers more than 45,000 clones, with 83% appearing a single time and 1.2% taken by the ten largest. This sequence was found in an adult with an advanced solid tumor such as melanoma, head and neck, liver or kidney cancer. The sample consisted of CD4+ or CD8+ T cells sorted from blood, taken in a trial of the OX40 agonist ivuxolimab. The rearrangement uses TRBV5-1 and TRBJ1-1; no reliable D call. The CDR3 sequence is CASTRADDGYTEAFF. CDR3 in DNA: TGCGCCAGCACGAGGGCGGACGATGGGTACACTGAAGCTTTCTTT.